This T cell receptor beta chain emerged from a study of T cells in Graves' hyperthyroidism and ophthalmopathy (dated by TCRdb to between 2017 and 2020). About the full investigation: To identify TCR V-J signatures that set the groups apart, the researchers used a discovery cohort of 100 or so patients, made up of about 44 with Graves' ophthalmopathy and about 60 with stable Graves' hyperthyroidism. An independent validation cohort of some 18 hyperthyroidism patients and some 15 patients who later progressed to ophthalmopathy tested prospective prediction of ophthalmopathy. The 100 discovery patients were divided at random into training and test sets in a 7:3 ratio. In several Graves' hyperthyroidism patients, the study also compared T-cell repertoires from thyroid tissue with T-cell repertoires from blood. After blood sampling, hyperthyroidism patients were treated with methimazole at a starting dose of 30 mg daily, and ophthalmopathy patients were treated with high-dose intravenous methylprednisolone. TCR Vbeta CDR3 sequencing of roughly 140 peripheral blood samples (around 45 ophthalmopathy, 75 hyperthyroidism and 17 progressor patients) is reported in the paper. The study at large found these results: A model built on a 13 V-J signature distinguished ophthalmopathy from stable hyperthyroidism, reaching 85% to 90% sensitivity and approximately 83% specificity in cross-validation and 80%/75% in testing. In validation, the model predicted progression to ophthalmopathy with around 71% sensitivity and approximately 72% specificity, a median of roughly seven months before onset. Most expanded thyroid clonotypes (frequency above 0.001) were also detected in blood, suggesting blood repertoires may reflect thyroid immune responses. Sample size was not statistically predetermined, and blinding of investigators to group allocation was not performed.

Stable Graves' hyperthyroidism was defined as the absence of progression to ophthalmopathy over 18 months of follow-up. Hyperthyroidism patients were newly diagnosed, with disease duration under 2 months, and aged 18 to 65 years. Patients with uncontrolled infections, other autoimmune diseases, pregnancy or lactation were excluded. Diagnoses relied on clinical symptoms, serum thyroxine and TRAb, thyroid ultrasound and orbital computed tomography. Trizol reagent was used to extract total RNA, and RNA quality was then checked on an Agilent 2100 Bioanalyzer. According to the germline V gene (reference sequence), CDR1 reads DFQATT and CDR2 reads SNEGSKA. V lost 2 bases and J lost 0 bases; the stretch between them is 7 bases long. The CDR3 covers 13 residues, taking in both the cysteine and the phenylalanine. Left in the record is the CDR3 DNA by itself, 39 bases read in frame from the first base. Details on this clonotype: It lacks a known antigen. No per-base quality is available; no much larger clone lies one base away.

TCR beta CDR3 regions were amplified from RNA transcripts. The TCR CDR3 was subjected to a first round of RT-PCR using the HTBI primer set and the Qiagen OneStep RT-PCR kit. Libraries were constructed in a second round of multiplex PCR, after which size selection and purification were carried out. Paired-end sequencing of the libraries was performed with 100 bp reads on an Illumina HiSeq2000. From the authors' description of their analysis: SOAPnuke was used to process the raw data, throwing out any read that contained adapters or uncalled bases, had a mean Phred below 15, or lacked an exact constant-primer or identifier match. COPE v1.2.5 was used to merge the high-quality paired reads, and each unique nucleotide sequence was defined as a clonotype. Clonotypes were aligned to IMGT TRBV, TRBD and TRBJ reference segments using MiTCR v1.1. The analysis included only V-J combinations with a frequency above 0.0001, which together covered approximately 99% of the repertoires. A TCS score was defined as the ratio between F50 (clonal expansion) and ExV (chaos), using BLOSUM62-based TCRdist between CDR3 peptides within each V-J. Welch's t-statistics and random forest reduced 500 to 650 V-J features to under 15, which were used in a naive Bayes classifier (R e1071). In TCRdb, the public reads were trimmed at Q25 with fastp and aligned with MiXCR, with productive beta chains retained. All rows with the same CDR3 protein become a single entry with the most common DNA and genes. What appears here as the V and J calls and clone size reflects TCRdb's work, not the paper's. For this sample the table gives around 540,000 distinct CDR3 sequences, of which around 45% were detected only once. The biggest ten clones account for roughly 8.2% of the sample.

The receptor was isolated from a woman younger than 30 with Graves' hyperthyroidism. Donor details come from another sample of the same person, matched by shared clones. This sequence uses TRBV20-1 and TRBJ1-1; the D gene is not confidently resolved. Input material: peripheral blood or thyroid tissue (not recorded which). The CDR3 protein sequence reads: CSARQSMNTEAFF. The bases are TGCAGTGCTAGACAGAGTATGAACACTGAAGCTTTCTTT.